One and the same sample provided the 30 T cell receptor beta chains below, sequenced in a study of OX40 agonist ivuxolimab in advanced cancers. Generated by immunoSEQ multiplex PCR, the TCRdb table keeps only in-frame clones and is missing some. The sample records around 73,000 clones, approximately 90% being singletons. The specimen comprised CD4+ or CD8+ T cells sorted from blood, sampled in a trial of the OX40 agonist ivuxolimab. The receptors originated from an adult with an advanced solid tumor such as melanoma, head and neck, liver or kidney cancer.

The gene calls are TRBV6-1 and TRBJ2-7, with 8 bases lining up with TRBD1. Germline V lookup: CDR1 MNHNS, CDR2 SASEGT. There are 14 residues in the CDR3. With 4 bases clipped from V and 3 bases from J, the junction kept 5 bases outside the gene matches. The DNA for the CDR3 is TGTGCCAGCAGTGTAACAGGGGGGAACTACGAGCAGTACTTC. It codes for CASSVTGGNYEQYF.

For the CDR3, the DNA is TGTGCCAGCTGTGTGGGGGGGGACCCCTATGGCTACACCTTC. Protein product: CASCVGGDPYGYTF. The V and J genes are TRBV2 and TRBJ1-2; D is perhaps TRBD1 (5 bases). The V end was cut by 8 bases, the J end by 4 bases, with 17 bases between. The CDR3 has 14 residues. The germline CDR1 and CDR2 sequences are SNHLY and FYNNEI.

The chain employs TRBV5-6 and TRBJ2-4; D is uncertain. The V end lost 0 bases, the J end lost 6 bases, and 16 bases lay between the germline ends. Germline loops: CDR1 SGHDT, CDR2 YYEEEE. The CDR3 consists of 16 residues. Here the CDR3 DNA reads TGTGCCAGCAGCTTGGCGACGGTGTGGTTGGGAAACATTCAGTACTTC. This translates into CASSLATVWLGNIQYF.

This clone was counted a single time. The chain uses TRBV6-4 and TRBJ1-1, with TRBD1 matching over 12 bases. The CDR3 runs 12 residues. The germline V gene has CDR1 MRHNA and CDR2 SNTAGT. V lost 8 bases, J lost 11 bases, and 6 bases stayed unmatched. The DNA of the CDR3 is TGTGCCAGCGGGGGACAGGGGGCGCCGGCTTTCTTT. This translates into CASGGQGAPAFF.

The CDR3 loop is CASSLAVLANRGTDTQYF. The CDR3 bases are TGCGCCAGCAGCTTGGCCGTGCTAGCCAACAGGGGCACAGATACGCAGTATTTT. This sequence joins TRBV5-1 and TRBJ2-3; weak D call: TRBD1 (6 bases). Germline CDR1 SGHRS, CDR2 YFSETQ. CDR3 size: 18 residues. Trimming cost V 0 bases and J 1 base, with 18 bases left between them.

The CDR3 region is CASSPDRRQGAGGYTF. In nucleotides, the CDR3 is TGTGCCAGCTCACCAGACCGGCGACAGGGGGCTGGTGGCTACACCTTC. V gene TRBV18 combines with J gene TRBJ1-2; 10 positions agree with TRBD1. Trimming took 2 bases from V and 7 from J; bases not matched to a gene: 10. The germline V gene has CDR1 KGHSH and CDR2 LQKENI. The CDR3 is made up of 16 amino acids. Full variable domain (rest looked up from reference TRBV18 and TRBJ1-2): NAGVMQNPRHLVRRRGQEARLRCSPMKGHSHVYWYRQLPEEGLKFMVYLQKENIIDESGMPKERFSAEFPKEGPSILRIQQVVRGDSAAYFCASSPDRRQGAGGYTFGSGTRLTVV.

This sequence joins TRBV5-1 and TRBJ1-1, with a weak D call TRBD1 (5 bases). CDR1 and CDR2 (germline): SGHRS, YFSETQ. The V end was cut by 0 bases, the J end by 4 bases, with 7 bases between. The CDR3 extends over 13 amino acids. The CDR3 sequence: CASSLEGTTEAFF. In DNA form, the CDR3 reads TGCGCCAGCAGCTTGGAGGGGACCACTGAAGCTTTCTTT.

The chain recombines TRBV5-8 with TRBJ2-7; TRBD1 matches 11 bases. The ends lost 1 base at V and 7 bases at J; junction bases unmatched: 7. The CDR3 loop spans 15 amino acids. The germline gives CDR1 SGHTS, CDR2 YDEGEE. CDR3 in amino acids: CASSLRTGGLKEQYF. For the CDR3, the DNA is TGTGCCAGCAGCTTGCGGACAGGGGGCCTAAAGGAGCAGTACTTC.

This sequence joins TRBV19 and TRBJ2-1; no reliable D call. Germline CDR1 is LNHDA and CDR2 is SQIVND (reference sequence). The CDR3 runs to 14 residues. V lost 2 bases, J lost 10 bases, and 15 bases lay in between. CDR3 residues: CASSIFGDGREQFF. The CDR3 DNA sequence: TGTGCCAGTAGTATATTCGGCGACGGAAGGGAGCAGTTCTTC.

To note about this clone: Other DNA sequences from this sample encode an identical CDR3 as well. CDR3 amino acids: CASSSLAGGYEQYF. The DNA of the CDR3 is TGTGCCAGCAGCTCACTAGCGGGAGGCTACGAGCAGTACTTC. This chain connects TRBV7-8 to TRBJ2-7; TRBD2 matches at 12 bases. The V and J ends lost 4 bases and 3 bases, in that order; junction bases with no gene match: 1. CDR1 and CDR2 from the germline V gene are SGHVS and FQNEAQ. This CDR3 has 14 residues.

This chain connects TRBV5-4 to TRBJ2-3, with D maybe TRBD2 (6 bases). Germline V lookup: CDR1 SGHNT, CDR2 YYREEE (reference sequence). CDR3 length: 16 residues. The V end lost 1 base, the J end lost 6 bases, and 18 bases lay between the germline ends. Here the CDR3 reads CASSLPIGGVVDTQYF. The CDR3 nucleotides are TGTGCCAGCAGCTTGCCCATAGGAGGGGTTGTGGATACGCAGTATTTT.

The CDR3 region has the DNA TGTGCCAGCAGTGTAGGGACTAGCGGACAGTACTTC. Encoded protein: CASSVGTSGQYF. The rearrangement uses TRBV6-1 and TRBJ2-4; TRBD2 matches at 11 bases. The germline gives CDR1 MNHNS, CDR2 SASEGT. Trimming at V came to 4 bases and at J to 13 bases, leaving 3 bases not matched to a gene. CDR3 length: 12 amino acids.

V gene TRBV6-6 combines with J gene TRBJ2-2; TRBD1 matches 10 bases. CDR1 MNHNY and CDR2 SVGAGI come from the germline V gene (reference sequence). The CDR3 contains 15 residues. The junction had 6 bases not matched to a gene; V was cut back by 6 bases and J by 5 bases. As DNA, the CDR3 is TGTGCCAGCAGGGGGGGACAGGGGAATACCGGGGAGCTGTTTTTT. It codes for CASRGGQGNTGELFF.

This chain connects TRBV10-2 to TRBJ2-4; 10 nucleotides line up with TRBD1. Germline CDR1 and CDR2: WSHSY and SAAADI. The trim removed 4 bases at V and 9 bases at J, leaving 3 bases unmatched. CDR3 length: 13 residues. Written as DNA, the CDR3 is TGCGCCAGCAGTGGGGACAGGGGAAGCATTCAGTACTTC. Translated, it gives CASSGDRGSIQYF.

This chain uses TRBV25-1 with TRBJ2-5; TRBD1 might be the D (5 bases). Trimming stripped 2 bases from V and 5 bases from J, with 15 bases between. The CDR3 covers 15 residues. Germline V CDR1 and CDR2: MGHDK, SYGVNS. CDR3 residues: CASSELQGFGETQYF. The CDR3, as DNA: TGTGCCAGCAGTGAACTCCAGGGCTTCGGGGAGACCCAGTACTTC.

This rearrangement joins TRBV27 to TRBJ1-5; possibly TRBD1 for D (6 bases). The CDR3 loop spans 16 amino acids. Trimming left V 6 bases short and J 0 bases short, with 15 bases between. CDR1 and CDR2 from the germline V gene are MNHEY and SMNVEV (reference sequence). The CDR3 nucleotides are TGTGCCAGCAGACGAGGGGGGGGTTATAGCAATCAGCCCCAGCATTTT. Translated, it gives CASRRGGGYSNQPQHF.

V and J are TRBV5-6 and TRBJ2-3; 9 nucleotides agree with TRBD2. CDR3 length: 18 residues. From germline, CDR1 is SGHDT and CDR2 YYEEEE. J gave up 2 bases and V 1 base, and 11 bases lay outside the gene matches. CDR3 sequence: CASSLKRGTSRITDTQYF. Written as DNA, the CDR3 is TGTGCCAGCAGCTTGAAACGGGGGACTAGCAGAATCACAGATACGCAGTATTTT.

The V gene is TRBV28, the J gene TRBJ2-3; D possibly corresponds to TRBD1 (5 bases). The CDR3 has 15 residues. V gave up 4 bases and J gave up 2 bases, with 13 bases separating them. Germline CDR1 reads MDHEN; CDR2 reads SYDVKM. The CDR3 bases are TGTGCCAGCAGTTCAGAGGACACCCCCACAGATACGCAGTATTTT. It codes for CASSSEDTPTDTQYF.

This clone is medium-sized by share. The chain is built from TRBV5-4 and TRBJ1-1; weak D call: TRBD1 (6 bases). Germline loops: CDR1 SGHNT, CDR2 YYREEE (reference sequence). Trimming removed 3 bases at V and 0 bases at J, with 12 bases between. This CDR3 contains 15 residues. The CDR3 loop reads CASSSGGPVNTEAFF. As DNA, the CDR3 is TGTGCCAGCAGCTCGGGGGGGCCCGTGAACACTGAAGCTTTCTTT.

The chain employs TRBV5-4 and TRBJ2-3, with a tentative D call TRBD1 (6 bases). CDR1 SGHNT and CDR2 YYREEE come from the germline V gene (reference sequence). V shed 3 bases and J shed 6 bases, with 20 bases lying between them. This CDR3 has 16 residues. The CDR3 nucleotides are TGTGCCAGCAGCTCAAATGGGGTAGTGAGGGGGGATACGCAGTATTTT. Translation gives CASSSNGVVRGDTQYF.

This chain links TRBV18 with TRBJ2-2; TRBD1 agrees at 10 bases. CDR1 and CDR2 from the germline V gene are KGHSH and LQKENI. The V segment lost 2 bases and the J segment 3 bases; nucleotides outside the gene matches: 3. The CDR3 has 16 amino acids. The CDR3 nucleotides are TGTGCCAGCTCACCAAGACAGGGGGCGGACACCGGGGAGCTGTTTTTT. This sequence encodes CASSPRQGADTGELFF.

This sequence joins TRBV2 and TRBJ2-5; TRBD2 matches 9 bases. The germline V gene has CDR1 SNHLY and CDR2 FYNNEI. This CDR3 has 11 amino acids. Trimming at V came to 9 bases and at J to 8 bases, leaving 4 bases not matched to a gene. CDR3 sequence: CASTLAGTQYF. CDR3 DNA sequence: TGTGCCAGTACCCTAGCGGGAACCCAGTACTTC.

The chain's CDR3 is CAWSVGQAYEQYF. CDR3 in DNA: TGTGCCTGGAGTGTTGGGCAGGCCTACGAGCAGTACTTC. The gene calls are TRBV30 and TRBJ2-5; D ambiguous. With the DNA end fitting TRBJ2-7 better, the J assignment may be wrong. Germline CDR1 is GTSNPN and CDR2 is SVGIG (reference sequence). The CDR3 has 13 residues.

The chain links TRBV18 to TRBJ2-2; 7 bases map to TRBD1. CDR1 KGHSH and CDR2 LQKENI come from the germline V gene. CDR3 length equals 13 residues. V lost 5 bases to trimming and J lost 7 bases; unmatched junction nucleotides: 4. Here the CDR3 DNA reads TGTGCCAGCTCAGCCGACAGGGTCGGGGAGCTGTTTTTT. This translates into CASSADRVGELFF. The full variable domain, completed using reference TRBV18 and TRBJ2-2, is NAGVMQNPRHLVRRRGQEARLRCSPMKGHSHVYWYRQLPEEGLKFMVYLQKENIIDESGMPKERFSAEFPKEGPSILRIQQVVRGDSAAYFCASSADRVGELFFGEGSRLTVL.

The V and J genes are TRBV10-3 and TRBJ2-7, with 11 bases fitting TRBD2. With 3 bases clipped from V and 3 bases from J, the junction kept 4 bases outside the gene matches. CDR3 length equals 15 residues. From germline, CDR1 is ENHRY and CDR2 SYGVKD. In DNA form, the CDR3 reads TGTGCCATCAGTGAAGACACTAGCGGGAGCTACGAGCAGTACTTC. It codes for CAISEDTSGSYEQYF.

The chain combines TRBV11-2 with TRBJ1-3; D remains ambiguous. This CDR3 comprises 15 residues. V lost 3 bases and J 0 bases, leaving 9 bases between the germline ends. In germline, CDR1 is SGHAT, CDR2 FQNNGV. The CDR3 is CASSFAGASGNTIYF. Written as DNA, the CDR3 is TGTGCCAGCAGCTTTGCCGGAGCCTCTGGAAACACCATATATTTT.

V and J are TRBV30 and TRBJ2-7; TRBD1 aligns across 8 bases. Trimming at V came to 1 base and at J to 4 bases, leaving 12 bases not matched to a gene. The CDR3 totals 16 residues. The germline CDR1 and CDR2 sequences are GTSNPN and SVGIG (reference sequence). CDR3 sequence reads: CAWSALGQGARYEQYF. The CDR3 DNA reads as TGTGCCTGGAGTGCCTTGGGTCAGGGGGCGAGGTACGAGCAGTACTTC.

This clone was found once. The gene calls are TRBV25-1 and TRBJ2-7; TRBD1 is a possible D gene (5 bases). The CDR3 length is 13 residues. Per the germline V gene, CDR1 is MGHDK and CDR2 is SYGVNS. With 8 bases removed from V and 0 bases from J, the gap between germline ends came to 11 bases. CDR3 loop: CASRPDNSYEQYF. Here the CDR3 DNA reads TGTGCCAGCCGCCCGGACAACTCCTACGAGCAGTACTTC.

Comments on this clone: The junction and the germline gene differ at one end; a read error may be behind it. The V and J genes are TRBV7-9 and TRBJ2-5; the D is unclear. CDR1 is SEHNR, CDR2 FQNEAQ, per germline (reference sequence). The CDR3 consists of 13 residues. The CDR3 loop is CASSLPKQESQYF. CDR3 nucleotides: TGTGCCAGCAGCTTACCCAAGCAAGAGAGCCAGTACTTC.

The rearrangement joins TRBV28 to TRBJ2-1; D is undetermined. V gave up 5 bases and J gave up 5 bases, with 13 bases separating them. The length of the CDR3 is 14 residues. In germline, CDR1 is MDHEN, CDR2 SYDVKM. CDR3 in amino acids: CASSPYRPDNEQFF. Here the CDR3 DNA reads TGTGCCAGCAGTCCATACCGCCCGGACAATGAGCAGTTCTTC.